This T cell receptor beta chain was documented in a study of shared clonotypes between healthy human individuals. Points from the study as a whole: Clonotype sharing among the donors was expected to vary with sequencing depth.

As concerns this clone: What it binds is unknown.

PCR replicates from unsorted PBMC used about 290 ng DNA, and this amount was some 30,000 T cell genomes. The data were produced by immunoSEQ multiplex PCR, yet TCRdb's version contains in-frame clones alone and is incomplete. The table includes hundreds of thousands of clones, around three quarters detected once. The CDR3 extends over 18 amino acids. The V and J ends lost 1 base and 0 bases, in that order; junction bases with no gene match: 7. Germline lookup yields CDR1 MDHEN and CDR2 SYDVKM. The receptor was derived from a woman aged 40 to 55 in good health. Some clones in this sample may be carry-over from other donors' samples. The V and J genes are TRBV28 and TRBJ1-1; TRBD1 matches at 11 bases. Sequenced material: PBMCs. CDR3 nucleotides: TGTGCCAGCAGTTTATTAGGGACAGGGGGAAGGATGAACACTGAAGCTTTCTTT. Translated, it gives CASSLLGTGGRMNTEAFF.